These 25 T cell receptor beta chains came from one sample sequenced in a study of blood T cell repertoires in COVID-19. Measured with immunoSEQ multiplex PCR; TCRdb has only the in-frame clones, and not every one. The sample shows about 180,000 clones, 86% of them seen only once. The sample consisted of PBMCs or T cells enriched from blood (not recorded which). The receptor source for this set is a woman aged 25 to 39 who had recovered from COVID-19.

This chain links TRBV5-1 with TRBJ2-4; D perhaps matches TRBD2 (6 bases). The V gene's germline CDR1 is SGHRS and CDR2 YFSETQ. The CDR3 sequence is 16 residues long. V shed 4 bases and J shed 0 bases, with 14 bases lying between them. The CDR3 loop reads CASSPGDSIAKNIQYF. CDR3 DNA: TGCGCCAGCAGCCCGGGGGACTCCATAGCCAAAAACATTCAGTACTTC.

The V call is TRBV2, the J call TRBJ2-1, with 7 bases aligning to TRBD2. The germline CDR1 and CDR2 sequences are SNHLY and FYNNEI. The CDR3 loop spans 15 amino acids. V gave up 1 base and J gave up 0 bases; unmatched junction bases: 0. This CDR3 reads CASSEERDSYNEQFF. CDR3 sequence (DNA): TGTGCCAGCAGTGAAGAGCGGGACTCCTACAATGAGCAGTTCTTC.

The chain has TRBV2 and TRBJ2-7; D is undetermined. This CDR3 spans 13 amino acids. Deletions cut 6 bases from V and 0 bases from J, with 9 bases between. The V gene's germline CDR1 is SNHLY and CDR2 FYNNEI. CDR3 in amino acids: CASSPRSSYEQYF. CDR3 in DNA: TGTGCCAGCAGCCCGAGGAGCTCCTACGAGCAGTACTTC.

This sequence joins TRBV28 and TRBJ2-2; D unclear. Germline V CDR1 and CDR2: MDHEN, SYDVKM. This CDR3 region has 14 residues. V was shortened by 3 bases and J by 1 base, with 6 bases between the two germline ends. CDR3 in DNA: TGTGCCAGCAGTTTCCTGCGGAACACCGGGGAGCTGTTTTTT. Encoded protein: CASSFLRNTGELFF.

Concerning this clone: Compared with germline, one end of the junction differs, possibly owing to a read error. The chain links TRBV3-1 (or the pseudogene TRBV3-2) to TRBJ1-5; no clear D. The CDR3 spans 13 residues. Looked up from germline, CDR1 is LGHDT and CDR2 is YNNKEL (reference sequence). The CDR3 DNA reads as TGTGCCAGCAGCGAAGATTACAATCAGCCCCAGCATTTT. Translation gives CASSEDYNQPQHF.

This rearrangement joins TRBV29-1 to TRBJ2-7, with 9 bases fitting TRBD2. V was clipped by 4 bases and J by 4 bases; unmatched bases: 17. Germline lookup yields CDR1 SQVTM and CDR2 ANQGSEA. This CDR3 region has 17 residues. CDR3 nucleotide sequence: TGCAGCGTTGCGGGTGGCGCTAGCGGGATTCAAGCGTACGAGCAGTACTTC. Amino acid sequence: CSVAGGASGIQAYEQYF.

The chain recombines TRBV19 with TRBJ1-5; 7 bases map to TRBD1. The CDR3 runs to 13 residues. Germline values: CDR1 LNHDA, CDR2 SQIVND (reference sequence). V dropped 4 bases and J dropped 7; count of bases not matched to a gene: 4. CDR3 nucleotide sequence: TGTGCCAGTAGTAGACAGGGCCGCCAGCCCCAGCATTTT. As protein: CASSRQGRQPQHF.

The J gene is TRBJ2-1, the V gene TRBV19, with 10 nucleotides matching TRBD2. Trimming cost V 6 bases and J 6 bases; bases outside gene matches: 11. The CDR3 is 16 residues long. Looked up from germline, CDR1 is LNHDA and CDR2 is SQIVND (reference sequence). CDR3 residues: CASRQWGLAQGNEQFF. The CDR3 DNA follows: TGTGCCAGTAGACAATGGGGACTAGCGCAGGGCAATGAGCAGTTCTTC.

The chain employs TRBV2 and TRBJ2-7; D remains ambiguous. Per germline, CDR1 SNHLY and CDR2 FYNNEI. The CDR3 contains 12 residues. V dropped 7 bases and J dropped 8 bases, with 15 bases sitting between them. In nucleotides, the CDR3 is TGTGCCAGCATCCAATCGGGTGTCCAGCAGTACTTC. It codes for CASIQSGVQQYF.

The chain couples TRBV2 to TRBJ1-5; a weak D match, TRBD1 (6 bases). Germline loops: CDR1 SNHLY, CDR2 FYNNEI. The CDR3 is 15 amino acids. V was cut by 7 bases and J by 3 bases, with 16 bases left in between. In DNA, the CDR3 is TGTGCCAGCAAGAAACAGGGTGTTAACAATCAGCCCCAGCATTTT. Amino acids: CASKKQGVNNQPQHF.

J is TRBJ2-3 and V is TRBV5-4; TRBD2 aligns across 9 bases. The CDR3 covers 17 residues. The germline gives CDR1 SGHNT, CDR2 YYREEE (reference sequence). J was trimmed by 2 bases and V by 1 base; bases with no gene match: 8. CDR3 region: CASSLSGLAGITDTQYF. The CDR3 region has the DNA TGTGCCAGCAGCTTGAGTGGTCTAGCGGGAATCACAGATACGCAGTATTTT.

The chain combines TRBV28 with TRBJ2-1; 13 bases fit TRBD2. J lost 16 bases, V lost 4 bases, and 13 bases had no gene match. The CDR3 runs to 15 residues. Germline CDR1 is MDHEN and CDR2 is SYDVKM. The CDR3 nucleotides read TGTGCCAGCAGTTCTCAGGGACTAGCGGGATCGAGGTGTTTCTTC. Protein product: CASSSQGLAGSRCFF.

V is TRBV20-1 and J is TRBJ2-3; D remains ambiguous. The ends were cut back, 6 bases at V and 5 bases at J, with 9 bases in the middle. CDR1 and CDR2 (germline): DFQATT, SNEGSKA (reference sequence). The CDR3 runs 11 residues. The CDR3 loop reads CSATLEDTQYF. As DNA, the CDR3 is TGCAGTGCAACCCTAGAAGATACGCAGTATTTT.

The genes are TRBV18 and TRBJ1-3; possibly TRBD1 for D (5 bases). Looked up from germline, CDR1 is KGHSH and CDR2 is LQKENI. V lost 3 bases and J 0 bases, leaving 15 bases between the germline ends. This CDR3 is built from 17 residues. This CDR3 is CASSPLDSTLSGNTIYF. CDR3 nucleotide sequence: TGTGCCAGCTCACCTCTTGACAGCACCCTCTCTGGAAACACCATATATTTT.

The chain recombines TRBV6-5 with TRBJ1-2; the D gene is possibly TRBD1 (6 bases). The CDR3 has 14 residues. The germline V gene encodes CDR1 MNHEY and CDR2 SVGAGI. Trimming shortened V by 5 bases and J by 3 bases, and 13 bases separated the two germline ends. The CDR3 sequence: CASSRGAEYYGYTF. The DNA of the CDR3 is TGTGCCAGCAGTCGGGGGGCTGAGTACTATGGCTACACCTTC.

J is TRBJ1-1 and V is TRBV7-6, with 7 bases identical to TRBD1. The CDR3 is 14 amino acids. The ends lost 5 bases at V and 4 bases at J; junction bases unmatched: 7. Looked up from germline, CDR1 is SGHVS and CDR2 is FNYEAQ. CDR3 residues: CASSLGGASTEAFF. CDR3 coding DNA: TGTGCCAGCAGCCTAGGGGGCGCGAGCACTGAAGCTTTCTTT. The full variable domain, its missing parts supplied by reference TRBV7-6 and TRBJ1-1, is GAGVSQSPRYKVTKRGQDVALRCDPISGHVSLYWYRQALGQGPEFLTYFNYEAQQDKSGLPNDRFSAERPEGSISTLTIQRTEQRDSAMYRCASSLGGASTEAFFGQGTRLTVV.

The rearrangement joins TRBV4-1 to TRBJ1-5; D not resolved. The CDR3 has 15 residues. V was trimmed by 0 bases and J by 1 base, leaving 7 bases between them. The germline V gene has CDR1 MGHRA and CDR2 YSYEKL. The CDR3 protein is CASSQDSGSNQPQHF. CDR3 DNA: TGCGCCAGCAGCCAAGATTCAGGAAGCAATCAGCCCCAGCATTTT.

The chain combines TRBV6-5 with TRBJ2-1; TRBD2 is a possible D gene (5 bases). V was cut by 0 bases and J by 11 bases, with 14 bases left in between. This CDR3 is built from 14 residues. Germline CDR1 and CDR2: MNHEY and SVGAGI. The CDR3 spells CASSYSGNDGKQFF. The CDR3 DNA reads TGTGCCAGCAGTTACTCGGGGAACGACGGGAAGCAGTTCTTC.

The CDR3 DNA is TGTGCCAGCAGCTTAGGCCAGGGGCTGCCTGAGGTCAATGAGCAGTTCTTC. The encoded protein is CASSLGQGLPEVNEQFF. The chain carries TRBV13 and TRBJ2-1; weak D call: TRBD1 (6 bases). Germline CDR1 PRHDT, CDR2 FYEKMQ (reference sequence). The CDR3 runs to 17 residues. V was cut by 0 bases and J by 6 bases, with 18 bases left in between.

The CDR3 loop reads CASSIVAEYNEQFF. In nucleotides, the CDR3 is TGTGCCAGTAGTATTGTAGCGGAATACAATGAGCAGTTCTTC. V usage is TRBV19 and J usage is TRBJ2-1; D is perhaps TRBD2 (6 bases). There are 14 residues in the CDR3. V shed 3 bases and J shed 4 bases, with 10 bases lying between them. Germline V CDR1 and CDR2: LNHDA, SQIVND (reference sequence).

The chain has TRBV18 and TRBJ2-7, with a tentative D call TRBD2 (6 bases). CDR1 is KGHSH, CDR2 LQKENI, per germline. V lost 3 bases, J lost 0 bases, and 9 bases lay in between. The CDR3 spans 14 residues. This CDR3 reads CASSPQRVSYEQYF. The CDR3 DNA follows: TGTGCCAGCTCACCTCAGCGGGTCTCCTACGAGCAGTACTTC.

The chain has TRBV28 and TRBJ1-5; D gene unclear. Germline V gene lookup returns CDR1 MDHEN and CDR2 SYDVKM. Trimming pared 5 bases from V and 4 bases from J, leaving 12 bases between. This CDR3 region has 14 residues. The DNA of the CDR3 is TGTGCCAGCAGTACGGAGACTACGAATCAGCCCCAGCATTTT. Amino acid sequence: CASSTETTNQPQHF.

This chain uses TRBV9 with TRBJ1-5, with 7 bases identical to TRBD1. The CDR3 sequence is 13 residues long. Trimming at V came to 3 bases and at J to 5 bases, leaving 2 bases not matched to a gene. The germline CDR1 and CDR2 sequences are SGDLS and YYNGEE. The CDR3 here is CASSATGDQPQHF. In nucleotides, the CDR3 is TGTGCCAGCAGCGCAACAGGGGATCAGCCCCAGCATTTT.

The V and J genes are TRBV5-1 and TRBJ2-7; TRBD1 agrees at 10 bases. CDR1 and CDR2 (germline): SGHRS, YFSETQ. The CDR3 extends over 14 amino acids. V lost 4 bases to trimming and J lost 5 bases; unmatched junction nucleotides: 6. The CDR3 region has the DNA TGCGCCAGCAGCGGGGACAGGGGTACCCACGAGCAGTACTTC. Translation: CASSGDRGTHEQYF.

The rearrangement links TRBV7-9 to TRBJ1-2; 7 positions match TRBD1. Germline V lookup: CDR1 SEHNR, CDR2 FQNEAQ (reference sequence). The CDR3 has 14 amino acids. V shed 2 bases, J shed 3 bases, and the junction held 3 bases outside the gene matches. For the CDR3, the DNA is TGTGCCAGCAGCTTAAACAGGGGTGACTATGGCTACACCTTC. It encodes CASSLNRGDYGYTF.